A single sample gave rise to the 3 T cell receptor beta chains below, sequenced in a study of type 1 and type 2 diabetes patients. Genomic DNA was the PCR template. Multiplex PCR with 30 forward and 13 reverse primers amplified the TCR beta CDR3. MiXCR, run by TCRdb on the multiplex PCR reads, gives a single entry per CDR3 protein. The table lists fewer than 300,000 distinct CDR3 sequences, 45% to 60% of them singletons, with 12% to 15% in the top ten. The sample consisted of peripheral blood mononuclear cells (PBMCs). Receptors were obtained from a man between 18 and 35 years old with type 2 diabetes.

On this clonotype: Compared with germline, one end of the junction differs, possibly owing to a read error. The rearrangement uses TRBV19 and TRBJ1-2; perhaps TRBD1 as D (5 bases). The CDR3 has 15 amino acids. Per the germline V gene, CDR1 is LNHDA and CDR2 is SQIVND (reference sequence). The CDR3 DNA reads as TGTGCCACGTCCCAGGCCGGGGCGGGGCACTACGGCTACACCTTC. It is translated as CATSQAGAGHYGYTF. The full variable domain, its missing parts supplied by reference TRBV19 and TRBJ1-2, is DGGITQSPKYLFRKEGQNVTLSCEQNLNHDAMYWYRQDPGQGLRLIYYSQIVNDFQKGDIAEGYSVSREKKESFPLTVTSAQKNPTAFYLCATSQAGAGHYGYTFGSGTRLTVV.

V usage is TRBV7-3 and J usage is TRBJ1-2; D is ambiguous. V lost 5 bases and J 6 bases, leaving 16 bases between the germline ends. The CDR3 spans 14 residues. Germline V gene sequence: CDR1 SGHTA, CDR2 FQGTGA. This CDR3 is CASSPVGGRDGYTF. The CDR3 nucleotides read TGTGCCAGCAGCCCGGTAGGAGGGAGGGATGGCTACACCTTC. Complete variable domain (other parts from reference TRBV7-3 and TRBJ1-2): GAGVSQTPSNKVTEKGKYVELRCDPISGHTALYWYRQSLGQGPEFLIYFQGTGAADDSGLPNDRFFAVRPEGSVSTLKIQRTERGDSAVYLCASSPVGGRDGYTFGSGTRLTVV.

The chain uses TRBV7-8 and TRBJ2-5; D is unresolved. Germline CDR1 SGHVS, CDR2 FQNEAQ. The CDR3 spans 14 residues. The ends were cut back, 5 bases at V and 0 bases at J, with 10 bases in the middle. Here the CDR3 DNA reads TGTGCCAGCAGCCACGACCATAACCAAGAGACCCAGTACTTC. Translating it yields CASSHDHNQETQYF.